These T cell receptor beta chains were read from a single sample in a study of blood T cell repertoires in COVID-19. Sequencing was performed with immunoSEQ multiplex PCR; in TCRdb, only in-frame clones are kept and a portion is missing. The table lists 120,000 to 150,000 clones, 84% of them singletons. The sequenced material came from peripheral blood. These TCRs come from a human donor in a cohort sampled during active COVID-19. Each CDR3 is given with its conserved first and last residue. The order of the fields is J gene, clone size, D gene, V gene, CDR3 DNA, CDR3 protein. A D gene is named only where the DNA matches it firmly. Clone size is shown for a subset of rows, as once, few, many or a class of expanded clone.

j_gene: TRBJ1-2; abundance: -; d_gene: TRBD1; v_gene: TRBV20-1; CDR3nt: TGCAGTGCTAGTCAACCGGGACAGGGTGGCATCGGGGGCTACACCTTC; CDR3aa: CSASQPGQGGIGGYTF
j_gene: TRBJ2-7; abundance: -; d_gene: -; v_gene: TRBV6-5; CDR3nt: TGTGCCAGCACCCATTTACCCATCACCTCGGGGGAGCAGTACTTC; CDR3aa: CASTHLPITSGEQYF
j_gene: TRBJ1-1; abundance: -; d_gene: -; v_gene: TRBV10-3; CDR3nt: TGTGCCTCCGGGGGGGGGAACACTGAAGCTTTCTTT; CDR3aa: CASGGGNTEAFF
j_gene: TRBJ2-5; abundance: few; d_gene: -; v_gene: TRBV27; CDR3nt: TGTGCCAGCAGTTTAATGGGTCGGGGAGAGACCCAGTACTTC; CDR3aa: CASSLMGRGETQYF
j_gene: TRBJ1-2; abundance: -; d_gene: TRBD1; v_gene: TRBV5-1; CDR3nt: TGCGCCAGCAGCTTGGGAGGACAGGGAAACTATGGCTACACCTTC; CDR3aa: CASSLGGQGNYGYTF
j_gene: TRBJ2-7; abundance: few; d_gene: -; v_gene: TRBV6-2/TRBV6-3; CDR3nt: TGTGCCAGCAGTTACGCAGGGCTTTACGAGCAGTACTTC; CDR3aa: CASSYAGLYEQYF
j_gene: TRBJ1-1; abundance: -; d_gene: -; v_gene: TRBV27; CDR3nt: TGTGCCAGCAGGAACCTGAAATTGGCCCAGGGGATGAACACTGAAGCTTTCTTT; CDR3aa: CASRNLKLAQGMNTEAFF
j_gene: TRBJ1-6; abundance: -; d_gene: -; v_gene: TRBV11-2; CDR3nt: TGTGCCAGCAGCTTCAAGGGCGGGGGGGATTCACCCCTCCACTTT; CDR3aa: CASSFKGGGDSPLHF
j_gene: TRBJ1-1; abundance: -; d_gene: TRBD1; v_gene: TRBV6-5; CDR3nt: TGTGCCAGCAGCAGACAGGGTTGGGACACTGAAGCTTTCTTT; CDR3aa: CASSRQGWDTEAFF
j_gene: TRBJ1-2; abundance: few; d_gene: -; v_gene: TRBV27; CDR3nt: TGTGCCAGCAAGATAGCCGCAGTAGGCCATGGCTACACCTTC; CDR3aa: CASKIAAVGHGYTF
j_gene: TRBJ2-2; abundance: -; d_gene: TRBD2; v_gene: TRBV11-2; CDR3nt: TGTGCCAGCAGCCTAACCGGGACTAGCGGGGGAACCGGGGAGCTGTTTTTT; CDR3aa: CASSLTGTSGGTGELFF
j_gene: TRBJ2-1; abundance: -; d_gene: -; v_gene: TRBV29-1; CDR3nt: TGCAGCGGCGGACTCTACAATGAGCAGTTCTTC; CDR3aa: CSGGLYNEQFF
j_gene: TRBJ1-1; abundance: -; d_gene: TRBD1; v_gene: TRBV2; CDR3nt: TGTGCCAGCAGTGAACCGGACAGGGCGAAGTGGAGGACTGAAGCTTTCTTT; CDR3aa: CASSEPDRAKWRTEAFF
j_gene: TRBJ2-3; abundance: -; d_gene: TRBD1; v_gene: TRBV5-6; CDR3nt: TGTGCCAGCAGCTCGTACGCAGGGGGCGGCACAGATACGCAGTATTTT; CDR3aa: CASSSYAGGGTDTQYF
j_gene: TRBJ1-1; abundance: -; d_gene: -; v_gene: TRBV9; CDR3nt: TGTGCCAGCAGCCCCTCCCCCGGTGATGAAGCTTTCTTT; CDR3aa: CASSPSPGDEAFF
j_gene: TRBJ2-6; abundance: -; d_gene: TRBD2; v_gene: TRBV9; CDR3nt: TGTGCCAGCAGCCCTTCTAGCGGGGGGCGGGGTTCTGGGGCCAACGTCCTGACTTTC; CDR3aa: CASSPSSGGRGSGANVLTF
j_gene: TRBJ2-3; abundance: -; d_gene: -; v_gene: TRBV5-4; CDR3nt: TGTGCCAGCAGCAAAAAAACGGGGGGCAGCACAGATACGCAGTATTTT; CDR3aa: CASSKKTGGSTDTQYF
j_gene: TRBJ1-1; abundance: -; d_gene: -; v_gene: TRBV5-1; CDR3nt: TGCGCCAGCAGCTTGAACGGGGGGCGTGGTACTGAAGCTTTCTTT; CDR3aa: CASSLNGGRGTEAFF
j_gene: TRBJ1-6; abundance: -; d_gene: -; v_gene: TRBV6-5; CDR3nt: TGTGCCAGCAGTTACTCGACGCCAGGCCACCCCCTCCACTTT; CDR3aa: CASSYSTPGHPLHF
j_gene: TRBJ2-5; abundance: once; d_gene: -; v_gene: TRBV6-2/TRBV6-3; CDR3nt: TGTGCCAGCAGTTACTCGGGGGCACAAGAGACCCAGTACTTC; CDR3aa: CASSYSGAQETQYF